The source of this T cell receptor (beta chain) is a study of T cells in women clearing cervical HPV infection. Across the whole study: Cases: HPV16-related CIN3 or worse on histology, 2 invasive cancers. The study's findings and limits: Unknown T-cell numbers per sample may underlie the richness differences.

Assay: immunoSEQ multiplex PCR; the TCRdb copy retains only in-frame clones and omits some. The sample table includes some 21,000 clones. Comment on this clone: Its antigen is unidentified. The DNA ends 3 residues before the CDR3 does, and the rest of the CDR3 is filled in from the germline J gene.

V gave up 5 bases and J gave up 1 base; unmatched junction bases: 9. Germline-derived CDR1 and CDR2 are DFQATT and SNEGSKA (reference sequence). The CDR3 consists of 16 residues. HPV was found by MY09/MY11 PCR and dot-blot genotyping. Sequencing was done on a sample of blood buffy coat. The chain couples TRBV20-1 to TRBJ2-1; TRBD2 agrees at 9 bases. This sequence was found in a woman between 18 and 70 years old with a cervical HPV16 infection that either progressed to CIN3+ or cleared (not recorded which). The CDR3 reads CSAFRLAGRSYNEQFF. Partial CDR3 DNA: TGCAGTGCTTTTCGGCTAGCGGGGCGATCCTACAATGAG.